This T cell receptor beta chain was captured in a study of cytotoxic CD8 clonotypes in ibrutinib-treated CLL (dated by TCRdb to 2020 to 2023). Context from the whole study: The cohort had some eleven relapsed/refractory and under 16 treatment-naive patients; some 17 were IGHV unmutated. All remission and progressive disease samples were collected while patients were still receiving ibrutinib. Cryopreserved peripheral blood mononuclear cells were collected at three points: before therapy, at response, and at either sustained remission or disease progression. Responses were partial in some 24 patients and complete in 2; after median around 65 months follow-up, roughly 14 stayed in remission and 12 progressed. Longitudinal samples were obtainable from about 30% of the roughly 90 participants in the trial. An average of roughly 250,000 productive templates and roughly 94,000 productive rearrangements was obtained per sample. Response samples were obtained after a median of roughly eleven months of treatment, with a range of roughly 6 to 40 months.

On the study overall, not on this receptor specifically: Clonality increased at ibrutinib response, stayed stable in sustained remission, and fell back toward baseline at progression. Sustained-remission and progressing patients did not have matched sampling times, and lymph node repertoires were not examined. Baseline clonality was found to be higher than that of age-matched healthy donors and was strongly correlated with circulating CD8+ T-cell counts. Public clonotypes were rare and either shrank or stayed stable during treatment, and the rise in clonality at ibrutinib response reflected expansion of private clonotypes.

Points on this clone: Its antigen remains undetermined. No much larger clone exists at a distance of one base, and base qualities are not known.

Each clonotype received, on average, around 10x coverage in deep resolution sequencing performed on a MiSeq, where the target depth lay between 1 in 1 million and 1 in 200,000 T cells. The immunoSEQ hsTCRB Kit was used to generate TCR beta libraries. Under the source paper's analysis protocol: The data were analyzed with ImmunoSEQ Analyzer and ImmunoSEQ Data Assistant, and V, D and J gene assignments followed IMGT definitions. Clonality, which ranges from 0 to 1, was calculated by subtracting the normalized Shannon entropy of productive rearrangement frequencies from one. Public clonotype analysis was restricted to overrepresented clonotypes comprising at least 0.05% of each patient's repertoire. Roughly 12 age-matched healthy donor repertoires from immuneACCESS were used as controls for clonality. The table comes from immuneACCESS by way of TCRdb, which keeps in-frame sequences with V and J called. Part of the clones is missing from these tables; in studies checked, under half for an unresolved V gene and the rest for unknown reasons. From that table come the V and J calls and clone size; the DNA was used to work out D and trimming. The sample yields 330,000 or so clones; roughly 70% were counted once. Jointly, the top ten make up 6% to 6.5% of the sample.

For TCR beta library preparation, around 2 micrograms of genomic DNA were isolated from cryopreserved PBMCs. Longitudinal blood samples from CLL patients on ibrutinib monotherapy underwent high-throughput TCR beta sequencing. Patients were enrolled in a phase 2 open-label single-center ibrutinib monotherapy trial. The source was PBMCs, collected after 36 months of ibrutinib treatment. The sequence was collected from a human donor with chronic lymphocytic leukemia.

The CDR3 here reads CASSMNLASYEQYF. The DNA reads TGTGCCAGTAGTATGAACCTAGCCTCCTACGAGCAGTACTTC. The rearranged chain carries TRBV19 and TRBJ2-7, with TRBD2 tentatively as D gene (5 bases match). Including cysteine and phenylalanine, the CDR3 has 14 amino acids. Only CDR3 DNA is held: 42 bases, read in frame from base 1. V drops 3 bases and J drops 0 bases, leaving 9 bases in between. The germline V gene (reference sequence) specifies LNHDA as CDR1 and SQIVND as CDR2. Where the CDR3 stops, the reference TRBV19 and TRBJ2-7 genes take over; the full variable domain is DGGITQSPKYLFRKEGQNVTLSCEQNLNHDAMYWYRQDPGQGLRLIYYSQIVNDFQKGDIAEGYSVSREKKESFPLTVTSAQKNPTAFYLCASSMNLASYEQYFGPGTRLTVT.